These 27 T cell receptor beta chains originate from one sample sequenced in a study of shared clonotypes between healthy human individuals. TCRdb's table, derived via immunoSEQ multiplex PCR, lists solely in-frame clones and lacks some. The repertoire holds over 850,000 clones, with about four fifths as singletons. Sequencing was performed on memory CD4+ T cells from PBMCs. Specified subset: CD45RA-negative fraction. These receptor sequences come from a man aged 18 to 29 in good health. Some clones in this sample may be carry-over from other donors' samples.

This clone turned up a few times. The chain joins TRBV19 to TRBJ2-7; the match to TRBD2 covers 8 bases. This CDR3 region has 14 residues. Germline V gives CDR1 LNHDA, CDR2 SQIVND (reference sequence). V shed 6 bases, J shed 3 bases, and the junction held 7 bases outside the gene matches. For the CDR3, the DNA is TGTGCCAGTAGACCGACTAGCGCAAACTACGAGCAGTACTTC. It encodes CASRPTSANYEQYF.

The chain recombines TRBV9 with TRBJ2-7; D is uncertain. The germline gives CDR1 SGDLS, CDR2 YYNGEE. The CDR3 is made up of 14 amino acids. The V end lost 0 bases, the J end lost 0 bases, and 7 bases lay between the germline ends. In DNA, the CDR3 is TGTGCCAGCAGCGTAGATCTGGGCTCCTACGAGCAGTACTTC. It codes for CASSVDLGSYEQYF.

This chain links TRBV10-3 with TRBJ2-7; 11 nucleotides match TRBD1. This CDR3 has 17 amino acids. Per germline, CDR1 ENHRY and CDR2 SYGVKD. Trimming at V came to 3 bases and at J to 0 bases, leaving 7 bases not matched to a gene. The CDR3 loop is CAISEKAGTGGSYEQYF. In nucleotides, the CDR3 is TGTGCCATCAGTGAAAAAGCCGGGACAGGGGGCTCCTACGAGCAGTACTTC.

The genes are TRBV28 and TRBJ1-1; 9 bases map to TRBD1. Germline CDR1 is MDHEN and CDR2 is SYDVKM. V gave up 6 bases and J gave up 3 bases; unmatched junction bases: 8. CDR3 length equals 15 residues. The CDR3 loop reads CASSNPGQGHTEAFF. The CDR3 region has the DNA TGTGCCAGCAGCAATCCGGGACAGGGTCACACTGAAGCTTTCTTT.

The chain employs TRBV10-3 and TRBJ2-3; a possible D gene is TRBD2 (6 bases). Germline CDR1 ENHRY, CDR2 SYGVKD. The V end lost 4 bases, the J end lost 1 base, and 9 bases lay between the germline ends. This CDR3 is 14 amino acids long. CDR3 sequence (DNA): TGTGCCATCAGTGCGGAGGGACGCACAGATACGCAGTATTTT. As protein: CAISAEGRTDTQYF.

The rearrangement links TRBV4-3 to TRBJ2-3; 9 bases agree with TRBD2. J lost 0 bases, V lost 0 bases, and 4 bases had no gene match. This CDR3 is built from 17 residues. Germline V CDR1 and CDR2: LGHNA, YSLEER. The CDR3 sequence is CASSQDPSGTSTDTQYF. In DNA form, the CDR3 reads TGCGCCAGCAGCCAAGACCCTAGCGGGACTAGCACAGATACGCAGTATTTT.

The V and J genes are TRBV28 and TRBJ2-1, with D perhaps matching TRBD1 (5 bases). Germline CDR1 and CDR2: MDHEN and SYDVKM. V lost 6 bases and J lost 3, with 6 bases in between. There are 12 residues in the CDR3. As DNA, the CDR3 is TGTGCCAGCAGGGGGCACTACAATGAGCAGTTCTTC. This translates into CASRGHYNEQFF.

The rearrangement links TRBV28 to TRBJ2-2; the match to TRBD1 covers 7 bases. Germline loops: CDR1 MDHEN, CDR2 SYDVKM. J was trimmed by 0 bases and V by 5 bases; bases with no gene match: 6. The CDR3 sequence is 16 residues long. For the CDR3, the DNA is TGTGCCAGCAGTGAGACCGGGACAGCGAACACCGGGGAGCTGTTTTTT. Translation: CASSETGTANTGELFF.

V and J are TRBV9 and TRBJ2-3; the D gene is possibly TRBD2 (7 bases). Trimming left V 4 bases short and J 1 base short, with 13 bases between. The CDR3 length is 15 residues. The V gene's germline CDR1 is SGDLS and CDR2 YYNGEE. The CDR3 sequence: CASSLRGAGTDTQYF. The CDR3 DNA reads as TGTGCCAGCAGCCTACGGGGGGCGGGCACAGATACGCAGTATTTT.

V is TRBV29-1 and J is TRBJ1-1, with TRBD1 as a possible D gene (5 bases). The CDR3 has 12 amino acids. The germline V gene has CDR1 SQVTM and CDR2 ANQGSEA. V was pared by 5 bases and J by 4 bases, with 11 bases between. CDR3 region: CSVSKGVTEAFF. CDR3 DNA sequence: TGCAGCGTTTCAAAAGGGGTCACTGAAGCTTTCTTT.

The genes are TRBV9 and TRBJ2-7; TRBD2 matches 10 bases. The V and J ends lost 4 bases and 7 bases, in that order; junction bases with no gene match: 11. The CDR3 covers 15 residues. Germline V gene sequence: CDR1 SGDLS, CDR2 YYNGEE. CDR3 coding DNA: TGTGCCAGCAGCCCAAGCGGGAGGGCCCTAAGGGAGCAGTACTTC. Translated: CASSPSGRALREQYF.

Of note for this clone: A read error likely explains this, since a far larger clone differs by one base. The V and J genes are TRBV4-3 and TRBJ2-2, with no clear D. V gave up 0 bases and J gave up 9 bases, with 8 bases separating them. CDR1 is LGHNA and CDR2 is YSLEER in the germline V gene. The CDR3 is made up of 13 amino acids. CDR3 bases: TGCGCCAGCAGCCAAGAATTCCCCAGGGAGCTGTTTTTT. This sequence encodes CASSQEFPRELFF.

The chain uses TRBV19 and TRBJ2-3, with a weak D call TRBD1 (5 bases). CDR1 LNHDA and CDR2 SQIVND come from the germline V gene (reference sequence). Deletions cut 4 bases from V and 3 bases from J, with 20 bases between. The CDR3 runs to 17 residues. CDR3 protein: CASSNPINMGLTDTQYF. The DNA for the CDR3 is TGTGCCAGTAGTAACCCGATTAATATGGGGCTGACAGATACGCAGTATTTT.

This clone appeared a single time. The chain joins TRBV4-3 to TRBJ2-1; TRBD2 matches 9 bases. The trim removed 1 base at V and 10 bases at J, leaving 8 bases unmatched. CDR3 length: 15 amino acids. In germline, CDR1 is LGHNA, CDR2 YSLEER. The CDR3 region has the DNA TGCGCCAGCAGCCAAGCGGGACTAGCTATTTCCGAGCAGTTCTTC. Protein: CASSQAGLAISEQFF.

The J gene is TRBJ1-5, the V gene TRBV5-8; a possible D gene is TRBD1 (5 bases). Deletions cut 4 bases from V and 12 bases from J, with 23 bases between. The CDR3 loop spans 15 amino acids. Germline CDR1 and CDR2: SGHTS and YDEGEE. CDR3 bases: TGTGCCAGCAGCCCCCAGCGCGCCCAGGGAAATATCCAGCATTTT. Its protein product is CASSPQRAQGNIQHF.

This chain connects TRBV5-1 to TRBJ2-7, with D perhaps matching TRBD2 (5 bases). This CDR3 comprises 14 residues. Germline CDR1 reads SGHRS; CDR2 reads YFSETQ. V dropped 4 bases and J dropped 7 bases, with 18 bases sitting between them. CDR3 sequence reads: CASSLAGVDPEQYF. The CDR3 DNA reads as TGCGCCAGCAGCCTCGCCGGGGTGGATCCGGAGCAGTACTTC.

This sequence joins TRBV6-1 and TRBJ2-7; 7 nucleotides match TRBD1. The V segment lost 6 bases and the J segment 6 bases; nucleotides outside the gene matches: 8. The germline gives CDR1 MNHNS, CDR2 SASEGT. The CDR3 spans 13 residues. CDR3 sequence (DNA): TGTGCCAGCAGGCCAGACAGGGCCGGCGAGCAGTACTTC. Translating gives CASRPDRAGEQYF.

This sequence joins TRBV5-4 and TRBJ1-1, with a tentative D call TRBD1 (5 bases). V dropped 2 bases and J dropped 2 bases, with 19 bases sitting between them. Germline V gene lookup returns CDR1 SGHNT and CDR2 YYREEE (reference sequence). This CDR3 region has 17 residues. The CDR3 DNA reads as TGTGCCAGCAGCTTAGGGGTATTTGGCCTCTCTAACACTGAAGCTTTCTTT. It is translated as CASSLGVFGLSNTEAFF. The full variable domain, its missing parts supplied by reference TRBV5-4 and TRBJ1-1, is ETGVTQSPTHLIKTRGQQVTLRCSSQSGHNTVSWYQQALGQGPQFIFQYYREEENGRGNFPPRFSGLQFPNYSSELNVNALELDDSALYLCASSLGVFGLSNTEAFFGQGTRLTVV.

Only a few counts were recorded for this clone. The chain is built from TRBV7-2 and TRBJ2-7; D possibly corresponds to TRBD1 (6 bases). This CDR3 region has 15 residues. From germline, CDR1 is SGHTA and CDR2 FQGNSA. The V and J ends lost 1 base and 0 bases respectively, with 10 bases between them. The CDR3, as DNA: TGTGCCAGCAGCTTAGTGGCAGGGGTCTCCTACGAGCAGTACTTC. Protein sequence: CASSLVAGVSYEQYF.

V gene TRBV5-8 combines with J gene TRBJ1-5; D is ambiguous. Germline CDR1 and CDR2: SGHTS and YDEGEE. There are 14 residues in the CDR3. V shed 1 base and J shed 6 bases, with 11 bases lying between them. This CDR3 is CASSLSRRLQPQHF. CDR3 DNA sequence: TGTGCCAGCAGCTTGAGCAGGCGGCTTCAGCCCCAGCATTTT.

The J gene is TRBJ1-5, the V gene TRBV25-1; weak D call: TRBD1 (5 bases). Germline values: CDR1 MGHDK, CDR2 SYGVNS. This CDR3 is 12 amino acids long. Trimming left V 3 bases short and J 5 bases short, with 5 bases between. Written as DNA, the CDR3 is TGTGCCAGCAGTGAGGGGCATCAGCCCCAGCATTTT. It encodes CASSEGHQPQHF.

This clone was detected once. This sequence joins TRBV5-1 and TRBJ2-5; D call uncertain. Between the trimmed V and J ends, which lost 1 base and 5 bases, there was a span of 15 bases. This CDR3 comprises 15 residues. Germline V lookup: CDR1 SGHRS, CDR2 YFSETQ. CDR3 nucleotide sequence: TGCGCCAGCAGCTTGCCCCAAGGTGTATCTGAGACCCAGTACTTC. It specifies CASSLPQGVSETQYF.

The chain carries TRBV6-6 and TRBJ2-3; D uncertain. CDR1 and CDR2 (germline): MNHNY, SVGAGI (reference sequence). CDR3 length: 14 amino acids. The V gene lost 5 bases and the J gene lost 4 bases, with 13 bases spanning the gap. The chain's CDR3 is CASSPSSRADTQYF. The CDR3 DNA reads as TGTGCCAGCAGTCCTTCCTCTAGGGCAGATACGCAGTATTTT.

This clone was seen only a few times. CDR3 sequence (DNA): TGTGCCAGCAGCCACCGGGACGGCACAGATACGCAGTATTTT. Translation gives CASSHRDGTDTQYF. This chain joins TRBV5-4 and TRBJ2-3; D assignment may be TRBD1 or TRBD2 (5 bases each). The germline V and J ends were trimmed by 4 bases and 1 base, with 10 bases remaining between them. The CDR3 contains 14 residues. Germline-derived CDR1 and CDR2 are SGHNT and YYREEE (reference sequence).

V usage is TRBV5-1 and J usage is TRBJ2-7, with 13 bases identical to TRBD2. The CDR3 has 14 residues. With 7 bases clipped from V and 7 bases from J, the junction kept 8 bases outside the gene matches. Germline values: CDR1 SGHRS, CDR2 YFSETQ. This chain's CDR3 is CASSRLAGGGEQYF. The CDR3 coding sequence is TGCGCCAGCTCCCGACTAGCGGGAGGAGGGGAGCAGTACTTC.

This clone was seen a single time. V usage is TRBV9 and J usage is TRBJ1-1; D ambiguous. V lost 0 bases and J lost 4, with 16 bases in between. Germline V lookup: CDR1 SGDLS, CDR2 YYNGEE. The CDR3 loop spans 16 amino acids. The CDR3 bases are TGTGCCAGCAGCGTAGCTCTCTTGGGAGGTATCACTGAAGCTTTCTTT. This gives the protein CASSVALLGGITEAFF.

This clone has more than one count but fewer than ten. The chain uses TRBV28 and TRBJ1-5, with TRBD1 as a possible D gene (6 bases). V was clipped by 5 bases and J by 6 bases, with 17 bases between them. The V gene's germline CDR1 is MDHEN and CDR2 SYDVKM. The CDR3 consists of 15 residues. The CDR3 DNA sequence: TGTGCCAGCAGTCTTCCAGGGAAGGGGGGTCAGCCCCAGCATTTT. This codes for CASSLPGKGGQPQHF.